This T cell receptor beta chain is from a study of blood T cells in healthy people across ages. General study points: The lack of PBMC sorting stopped any conclusive naive versus antigen-experienced comparison. More naive CD4+ cells and higher diversity marked long-lived donors relative to aged donors. Per million T cells, TCR beta diversity dropped roughly linearly as age increased.

This clonotype was observed a handful of times. What it binds is unknown. A J-beta primer mix and a sample-barcoded 5' primer were used in a second PCR of about 7 to 11 cycles. TCRdb passed the 5' RACE reads through MiXCR, listing each CDR3 protein once. The sample records hundreds of thousands of distinct CDR3 sequences, 35% to 45% being singletons. The germline gives CDR1 MNHEY, CDR2 SVGEGT. The V segment lost 5 bases and the J segment 3 bases; nucleotides outside the gene matches: 10. The length of the CDR3 is 15 residues. The chain uses TRBV6-2 or TRBV6-3 and TRBJ2-7; TRBD1 aligns across 7 bases. Sequencing was done on a sample of blood. This TCR derives from an older woman in good health. The CDR3 sequence is CASSDPGTAGYEQYF. As DNA, the CDR3 is TGTGCCAGCAGTGATCCCGGGACAGCAGGCTACGAGCAGTACTTC.